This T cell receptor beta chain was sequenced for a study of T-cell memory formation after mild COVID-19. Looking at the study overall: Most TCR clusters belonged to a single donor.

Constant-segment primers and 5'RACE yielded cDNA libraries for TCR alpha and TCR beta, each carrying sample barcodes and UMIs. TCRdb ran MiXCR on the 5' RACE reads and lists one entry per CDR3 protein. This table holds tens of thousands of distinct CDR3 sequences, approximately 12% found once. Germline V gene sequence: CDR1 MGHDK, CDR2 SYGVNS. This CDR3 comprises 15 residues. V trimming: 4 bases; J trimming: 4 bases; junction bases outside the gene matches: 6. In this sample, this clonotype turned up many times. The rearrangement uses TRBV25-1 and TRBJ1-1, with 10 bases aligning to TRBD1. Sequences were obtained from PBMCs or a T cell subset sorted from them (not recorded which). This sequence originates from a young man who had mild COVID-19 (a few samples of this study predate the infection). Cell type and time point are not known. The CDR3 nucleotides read TGTGCCAGCAGTGGACAGGGGGCTTGGGGCACTGAAGCTTTCTTT. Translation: CASSGQGAWGTEAFF.